This TCR beta chain was recorded in a study of cytomegalovirus exposure and HLA in healthy donors. Findings and limits, study-wide: An analysis was carried out later, and it reportedly showed fewer N-insertions in an Asian-associated ancestry cluster than the roughly 700-donor mean.

This clone was counted between two and nine times. Its antigen is as yet unknown. PCR amplification relied on 60 Vbeta primers (plus 13 Jbeta primers). TCRdb's copy holds only in-frame clones and misses some; the assay was immunoSEQ multiplex PCR. This table holds fewer than 200,000 clones, 9.5% found once. This receptor was obtained from a woman in her thirties in good health and CMV-seropositive. The sequenced material came from PBMCs.

Here the CDR3 reads CASSRRHTGDPEKLFF. CDR3 DNA: TGTGCCAGTAGTCGGCGTCACACAGGGGACCCCGAAAAACTGTTTTTT. V and J are TRBV19 and TRBJ1-4; 7 bases map to TRBD1. Germline V gene lookup returns CDR1 LNHDA and CDR2 SQIVND (reference sequence). The CDR3 is 16 residues long. Trimming at V came to 5 bases and at J to 8 bases, leaving 14 bases not matched to a gene.